Below are 11 T cell receptor beta chains sequenced from a single sample in a study of blood T cell repertoires in COVID-19. Libraries were prepared by immunoSEQ multiplex PCR; TCRdb keeps only in-frame clonotypes and omits some of them. The table includes over 250,000 clones, 90% detected once. Sequenced: PBMCs or T cells enriched from blood (not recorded which). These receptors were obtained from a woman aged 25 to 39 who had recovered from COVID-19.

This chain connects TRBV6-2 or TRBV6-3 to TRBJ2-2; 7 bases map to TRBD2. Trimming removed 4 bases from V and 6 bases from J; junction bases left unmatched: 2. CDR1 and CDR2 from the germline V gene are MNHEY and SVGEGT. The CDR3 runs to 13 residues. This chain's CDR3 is CASSLGLAGELFF. The CDR3 DNA follows: TGTGCCAGCAGTTTAGGACTAGCCGGGGAGCTGTTTTTT.

CDR3 sequence reads: CASSLGQSFNEKLFF. The CDR3 DNA is TGTGCCAGCAGCTTGGGACAGAGCTTCAATGAAAAACTGTTTTTT. This rearrangement joins TRBV11-2 to TRBJ1-4, with 7 bases aligning to TRBD1. The trim removed 3 bases at V and 5 bases at J, leaving 6 bases unmatched. Germline V gene sequence: CDR1 SGHAT, CDR2 FQNNGV. The CDR3 spans 15 residues.

This chain joins TRBV18 and TRBJ1-2; 9 positions match TRBD1. This CDR3 contains 16 residues. V dropped 3 bases and J dropped 6; count of bases not matched to a gene: 11. Germline assignment: CDR1 KGHSH and CDR2 LQKENI. The CDR3 region has the DNA TGTGCCAGCTCACCTCTACCTGGACAGGGGAGTGATGGCTACACCTTC. Protein product: CASSPLPGQGSDGYTF.

The chain carries TRBV28 and TRBJ2-7; 10 bases are shared with TRBD1. Losses at the gene ends were 6 bases for V and 3 bases for J; bases not matched to a gene: 5. Germline CDR1 MDHEN, CDR2 SYDVKM. CDR3 length equals 14 residues. CDR3 bases: TGTGCCAGCAGAAGACAGGGGGCGTACTACGAGCAGTACTTC. Encoded protein: CASRRQGAYYEQYF.

The chain carries TRBV6-6 and TRBJ2-7, with 7 bases lining up with TRBD1. CDR3 size: 15 residues. The V gene end was trimmed by 7 bases and the J gene end by 3 bases; junction bases not matched to a gene: 12. Germline CDR1 and CDR2: MNHNY and SVGAGI (reference sequence). CDR3 DNA sequence: TGTGCCAGCATGGGGTCGACGGACAGGCTCTACGAGCAGTACTTC. Translated: CASMGSTDRLYEQYF.

The CDR3 is CASSENHGTGTRSLNIQYF. Here the CDR3 DNA reads TGTGCCAGCAGTGAAAACCACGGGACAGGGACTCGTTCGTTGAACATTCAGTACTTC. The chain recombines TRBV6-1 with TRBJ2-4, with TRBD1 identical over 9 bases. Germline-derived CDR1 and CDR2 are MNHNS and SASEGT. The CDR3 runs 19 residues. The ends lost 2 bases at V and 7 bases at J; junction bases unmatched: 18.

This clone has a handful of counts. This rearrangement joins TRBV30 to TRBJ1-2, with 9 positions matching TRBD1. CDR3 length: 13 residues. Germline V CDR1 and CDR2: GTSNPN, SVGIG (reference sequence). V gave up 4 bases and J gave up 13 bases; unmatched junction bases: 13. The CDR3 sequence: CAWNRGQGYQPTF. DNA of the CDR3: TGTGCCTGGAATCGGGGACAGGGCTACCAACCCACCTTC.

Details on this clone: The sample holds other DNA sequences that translate to the same CDR3. The chain has TRBV5-1 and TRBJ2-7; 7 nucleotides align to TRBD1. The germline gives CDR1 SGHRS, CDR2 YFSETQ. The CDR3 has 15 amino acids. J was trimmed by 1 base and V by 0 bases; bases with no gene match: 4. The CDR3 DNA is TGCGCCAGCAGCTTGGGACAGGGAGCGTCCTACGAGCAGTACTTC. Residues: CASSLGQGASYEQYF.

The chain employs TRBV28 and TRBJ2-2; maybe TRBD1 (5 bases). V was pared by 3 bases and J by 5 bases, with 16 bases between. Germline V gene lookup returns CDR1 MDHEN and CDR2 SYDVKM. The CDR3 consists of 16 residues. As DNA, the CDR3 is TGTGCCAGCAGTTTTTCAGGGTTGATAATTACCGGGGAGCTGTTTTTT. Translation: CASSFSGLIITGELFF.

The J gene is TRBJ2-5, the V gene TRBV30; the match to TRBD2 covers 10 bases. The junction had 5 bases not matched to a gene; V was cut back by 4 bases and J by 0 bases. CDR3 length: 15 amino acids. CDR1 GTSNPN and CDR2 SVGIG come from the germline V gene (reference sequence). Here the CDR3 reads CAWTGTSAYQETQYF. The CDR3 nucleotides read TGTGCCTGGACTGGGACTAGCGCCTACCAAGAGACCCAGTACTTC.

This sequence joins TRBV6-2 or TRBV6-3 and TRBJ2-1; 14 bases are a match to TRBD2. Germline CDR1 is MNHEY and CDR2 is SVGEGT. V lost 5 bases to trimming and J lost 4 bases; unmatched junction nucleotides: 16. The CDR3 has 20 amino acids. CDR3 sequence reads: CASSLPTPGLAGESYNEQFF. The CDR3 DNA is TGTGCCAGCAGTCTACCTACGCCGGGACTAGCGGGAGAATCGTACAATGAGCAGTTCTTC.